These T cell receptor beta chains were read from a single sample in a study of molecular identifiers for immune sequencing clone quantification. Using its own MiXCR run on the PCR reads, TCRdb lists one record per CDR3 protein. The repertoire has some 650,000 distinct CDR3 sequences, approximately 20% of them found once; the top ten carry around 0.86%. The source material was naive CD8+ T cells from blood, with Jurkat cell RNA spiked in. These receptors were obtained from a human donor in good health. Some libraries in this study had Jurkat cell RNA spiked in. The CDR3 runs from the conserved cysteine through the conserved F or W. A D gene is named only where the DNA matches it firmly. Expanded clones get a size class; other rows say once, few or many, or leave the size out.

D gene,clone size,J gene,V gene,CDR3 DNA,CDR3 protein
TRBD1,-,TRBJ2-5,TRBV28,TGTGCCAGCAGCGCGACAGGGGGCGCGGACGAGACCCAGTACTTC,CASSATGGADETQYF
TRBD2,many,TRBJ2-1,TRBV6-2/TRBV6-3,TGTGCCAGCAGTTACGGGACTACTTACAATGAGCAGTTCTTC,CASSYGTTYNEQFF
TRBD2,many,TRBJ2-3,TRBV11-1,TGTGCCAGCAGCTCAACGACTAGCGGGATTGTTGAAGATACGCAGTATTTT,CASSSTTSGIVEDTQYF
TRBD2,many,TRBJ2-7,TRBV20-1,TGCAGTGCTAGAGATCCTGGACTAGACTACGAGCAGTACTTC,CSARDPGLDYEQYF
-,many,TRBJ1-5,TRBV7-2,TGTGCCAGCAGGCGAGGGGACAGCAATCAGCCCCAGCATTTT,CASRRGDSNQPQHF
TRBD2,many,TRBJ2-1,TRBV29-1,TGCAGCGTTGCGGGGGGTCGCGAGCAGTTCTTC,CSVAGGREQFF
-,few,TRBJ1-5,TRBV28,TGTGCCAGCAGTTCTTATTATGGCAATCAGCCCCAGCATTTT,CASSSYYGNQPQHF
-,-,TRBJ1-2,TRBV27,TGTGCCAGCAGTTTATCGCTAACTTTGGGACTATCCTTC,CASSLSLTLGLSF
-,many,TRBJ1-1,TRBV7-2,TGTGCCAGCAGCCGATATACAGGAAACACTGAAGCTTTCTTT,CASSRYTGNTEAFF
-,few,TRBJ2-2,TRBV6-6,TGTGCCAGCAGTTACCCTGGGGATCAGGTCGGGGAGCTGTTTTTT,CASSYPGDQVGELFF
-,many,TRBJ2-1,TRBV7-9,TGTGCCAGCGGAACGGGAGATAGCTCCTACAATGAGCAGTTCTTC,CASGTGDSSYNEQFF
-,once,TRBJ2-3,TRBV7-7,TGTGCCAGCAGCTTAACCCGCGCCTCAGGGGGAGGGTCAGATACGCAGTATTTT,CASSLTRASGGGSDTQYF
TRBD2,many,TRBJ2-1,TRBV27,TGTGCCAGCAGTGAAGGGACTAGCGGGGGAAATGAGCAGTTCTTC,CASSEGTSGGNEQFF
-,many,TRBJ1-1,TRBV27,TGTGCCAGCAGTTCGACGGGGAATGAAGCTTTCTTT,CASSSTGNEAFF